A selection of T cell receptor beta chains follows, all from one sample in a study of T cells in localized non-small cell lung cancer. Clones were sequenced by immunoSEQ multiplex PCR, and TCRdb holds only the in-frame ones, with some missing. The sample yields 20,000 to 25,000 clones, about 85% seen once. Sequenced material: PBMCs, taken before any cancer treatment. The receptor set was obtained from a man aged 35 to 69 with stage II squamous cell lung carcinoma. The CDR3 runs from the conserved cysteine through the conserved F or W. D genes are given only for firm matches. The size entry is marked missing in some rows and otherwise reads once, few, many or a size class.

V: TRBV28
D: -
size: -
J: TRBJ1-2
DNA: TGTGCCAGCAGTTTTTGGCAGGCCAGGGTTATGGGCTACACCTTC
CDR3: CASSFWQARVMGYTF

V: TRBV7-6
D: -
size: -
J: TRBJ2-1
DNA: TGTGCCAGCAGCTCTAGGTGGGGAGCGGCCAAAAGCGATGAGCAGTTCTTC
CDR3: CASSSRWGAAKSDEQFF

V: TRBV18
D: -
size: -
J: TRBJ2-1
DNA: TGTGCCAGCTCGTCCACTAGAGACAATGAGCAGTTCTTC
CDR3: CASSSTRDNEQFF

V: TRBV2
D: -
size: -
J: TRBJ2-1
DNA: TGTGCCAGCAGTGAAGGGATTAACTACAATGAGCAGTTCTTC
CDR3: CASSEGINYNEQFF

V: TRBV19
D: -
size: once
J: TRBJ1-4
DNA: TGTGCCAGTAGTAGGGCGAAAGAAAAACTGTTTTTT
CDR3: CASSRAKEKLFF

V: TRBV19
D: TRBD2
size: -
J: TRBJ2-3
DNA: TGTGCCAGTAGTATAGCGGGAGGTACAGATACGCAGTATTTT
CDR3: CASSIAGGTDTQYF

V: TRBV18
D: -
size: -
J: TRBJ1-4
DNA: TGTGCCAGCTCACGAACAGGAAACAATGAAAAACTGTTTTTT
CDR3: CASSRTGNNEKLFF

V: TRBV11-2
D: -
size: -
J: TRBJ2-5
DNA: TGTGCCAGCAGCTTAGTGCCGGGGGAGACCCAGTACTTC
CDR3: CASSLVPGETQYF

V: TRBV27
D: -
size: -
J: TRBJ2-1
DNA: TGTGCCAGCAGTTTGGGCGGTGTGCAGTTCTTC
CDR3: CASSLGGVQFF

V: TRBV5-4
D: TRBD2
size: -
J: TRBJ2-5
DNA: TGTGCCAGCAGCCGGGGGGGCCAAGAGACCCAGTACTTC
CDR3: CASSRGGQETQYF

V: TRBV2
D: -
size: few
J: TRBJ2-2
DNA: TGTGCCAGCAGCGGGGCTGCCGGGGAGCTGTTTTTT
CDR3: CASSGAAGELFF

V: TRBV28
D: TRBD1
size: -
J: TRBJ1-1
DNA: TGTGCCAGCGGTGGACAGGCGAACACTGAAGCTTTCTTT
CDR3: CASGGQANTEAFF

V: TRBV9
D: TRBD1
size: once
J: TRBJ2-6
DNA: TGTGCCAGCAGCGCGACAGGGGGAGGTGGGGCCAACGTCCTGACTTTC
CDR3: CASSATGGGGANVLTF

V: TRBV5-1
D: TRBD1
size: -
J: TRBJ2-2
DNA: TGCGCCAGCAGCTCGGACAGGGCCTCGAGCACCGGGGAGCTGTTTTTT
CDR3: CASSSDRASSTGELFF

V: TRBV7-9
D: -
size: few
J: TRBJ2-3
DNA: TGTGCCAGCAGCACACAACGCCCAGATACGCAGTATTTT
CDR3: CASSTQRPDTQYF

V: TRBV29-1
D: -
size: -
J: TRBJ2-5
DNA: TGCAGCGTTGAACCGGGACAAGAGACCCAGTACTTC
CDR3: CSVEPGQETQYF

V: TRBV7-9
D: -
size: -
J: TRBJ1-2
DNA: TGTGCCAGCAGCTTAACCTATGGCTACACCTTC
CDR3: CASSLTYGYTF

V: TRBV28
D: -
size: few
J: TRBJ1-5
DNA: TGTGCCAGCAGTCAGACACACGCGGGTATAGCCCAGCATTTT
CDR3: CASSQTHAGIAQHF

V: TRBV18
D: -
size: -
J: TRBJ1-2
DNA: TGTGCCAGCTCACCACCGGACACGCCCGATGGCTACACCTTC
CDR3: CASSPPDTPDGYTF

V: TRBV7-8
D: TRBD2
size: -
J: TRBJ2-6
DNA: TGTGCCAGCAGCTCGGCGGGGGGGCTCGGGGCCAACGTCCTGACTTTC
CDR3: CASSSAGGLGANVLTF

V: TRBV30
D: -
size: -
J: TRBJ1-2
DNA: TGTGCCTGGAGACTGGGGCCTCCTTACACCTTC
CDR3: CAWRLGPPYTF

V: TRBV5-1
D: -
size: -
J: TRBJ2-2
DNA: TGCGCCAGCAGCTTGGGGGTAGCAGTCGGGGAGCTGTTTTTT
CDR3: CASSLGVAVGELFF

V: TRBV7-2
D: -
size: -
J: TRBJ1-5
DNA: TGTGCCAGCAGCTTAGGATACAGTCAGCCCCAGCATTTT
CDR3: CASSLGYSQPQHF

V: TRBV11-2
D: -
size: -
J: TRBJ2-7
DNA: TGTGCCAGCAGCTTTGGCTCCTACGAGCAGTACTTC
CDR3: CASSFGSYEQYF

V: TRBV25-1
D: TRBD1
size: -
J: TRBJ1-4
DNA: TGTGCCAGCAGTGAATACAGACAGGGGAATGAAAAACTGTTTTTT
CDR3: CASSEYRQGNEKLFF

V: TRBV19
D: -
size: -
J: TRBJ1-1
DNA: TGTGCCAGTAGTATGCAGGAGAAAGGCACTGAAGCTTTCTTT
CDR3: CASSMQEKGTEAFF

V: TRBV15
D: -
size: -
J: TRBJ1-2
DNA: TGTGCCACCAGCCTACGGGGTGATGGCTACACCTTC
CDR3: CATSLRGDGYTF

V: TRBV18
D: TRBD1
size: -
J: TRBJ1-6
DNA: TGTGCCAGCTCCTCGGACAGGAATTCACCCCTCCACTTT
CDR3: CASSSDRNSPLHF

V: TRBV7-2
D: TRBD2
size: once
J: TRBJ2-3
DNA: TGTGCCAGCAGCGGTAGCGGGGGGCTACTCATCACAGATACGCAGTATTTT
CDR3: CASSGSGGLLITDTQYF

V: TRBV30
D: -
size: few
J: TRBJ1-1
DNA: TGTGCTTGGGGCGAGGGAAGGAGTAACACTGAAGCTTTCTTT
CDR3: CAWGEGRSNTEAFF

V: TRBV2
D: TRBD1
size: -
J: TRBJ1-1
DNA: TGTGCCAGCAGCCAACAGGGGGCGAACACTGAAGCTTTCTTT
CDR3: CASSQQGANTEAFF

V: TRBV5-1
D: -
size: -
J: TRBJ1-1
DNA: TGCGCCAGTCGGACAGCCATGAACACTGAAGCTTTCTTT
CDR3: CASRTAMNTEAFF

V: TRBV30
D: -
size: -
J: TRBJ2-2
DNA: TGTGCCTGGAGTGTACTTGACATTTTCACCGGGGAGCTGTTTTTT
CDR3: CAWSVLDIFTGELFF

V: TRBV18
D: -
size: -
J: TRBJ2-1
DNA: TGTGCCAGCTCACCCTCCCGGCCAAACAATGAGCAGTTCTTC
CDR3: CASSPSRPNNEQFF

V: TRBV5-6
D: -
size: once
J: TRBJ1-2
DNA: TGTGCCAGCAGCTTAACGGACAAGTTCTATGGCTACACCTTC
CDR3: CASSLTDKFYGYTF

V: TRBV29-1
D: TRBD2
size: -
J: TRBJ2-5
DNA: TGCAGCGTTGAACGAGCGGGGGGGGCCCAGTACTTC
CDR3: CSVERAGGAQYF

V: TRBV28
D: -
size: -
J: TRBJ1-5
DNA: TGTGCCAGCAGTCTGGGGGGGGCAGGGTCATATAGCAATCAGCCCCAGCATTTT
CDR3: CASSLGGAGSYSNQPQHF

V: TRBV5-1
D: TRBD1
size: -
J: TRBJ2-1
DNA: TGCGCCAGCAGTCCAACAGGGGCCGGACATTACAATGAGCAGTTCTTC
CDR3: CASSPTGAGHYNEQFF